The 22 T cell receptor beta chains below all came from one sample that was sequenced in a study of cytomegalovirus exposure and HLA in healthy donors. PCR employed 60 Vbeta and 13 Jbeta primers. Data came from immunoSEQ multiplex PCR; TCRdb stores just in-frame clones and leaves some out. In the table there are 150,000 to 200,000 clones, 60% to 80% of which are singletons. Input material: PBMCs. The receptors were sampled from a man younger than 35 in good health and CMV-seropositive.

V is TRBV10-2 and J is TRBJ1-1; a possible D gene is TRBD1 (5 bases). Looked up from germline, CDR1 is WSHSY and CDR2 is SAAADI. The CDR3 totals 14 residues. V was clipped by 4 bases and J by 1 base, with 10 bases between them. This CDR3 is CASSVQGPNTEAFF. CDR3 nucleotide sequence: TGCGCCAGCAGTGTTCAGGGCCCGAACACTGAAGCTTTCTTT.

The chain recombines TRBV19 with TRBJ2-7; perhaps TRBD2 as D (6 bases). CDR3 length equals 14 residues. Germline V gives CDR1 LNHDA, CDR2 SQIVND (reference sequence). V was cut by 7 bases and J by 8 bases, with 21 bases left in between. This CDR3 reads CASMGLASAQKQYF. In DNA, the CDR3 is TGTGCCAGTATGGGCCTTGCTAGCGCTCAAAAGCAGTACTTC.

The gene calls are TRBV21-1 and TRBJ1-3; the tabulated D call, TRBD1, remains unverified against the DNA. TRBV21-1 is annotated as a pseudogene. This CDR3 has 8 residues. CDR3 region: CASSKGHF. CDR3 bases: TGTGCCAGCAGCAAAGGGCATTTT.

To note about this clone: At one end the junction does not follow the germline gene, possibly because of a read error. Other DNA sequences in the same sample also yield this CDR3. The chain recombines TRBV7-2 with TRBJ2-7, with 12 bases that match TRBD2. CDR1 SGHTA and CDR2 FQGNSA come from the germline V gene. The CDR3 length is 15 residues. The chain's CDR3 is CASSLETSGSGKQYF. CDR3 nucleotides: TGTGCTAGCAGCTTAGAGACTAGCGGGAGTGGAAAGCAGTACTTC.

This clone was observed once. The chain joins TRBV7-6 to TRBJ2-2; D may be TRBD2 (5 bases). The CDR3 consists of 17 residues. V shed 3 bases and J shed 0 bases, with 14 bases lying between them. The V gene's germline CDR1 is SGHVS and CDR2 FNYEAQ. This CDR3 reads CASSLRVLAPNTGELFF. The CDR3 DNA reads TGTGCCAGCAGCTTGCGGGTGCTAGCCCCGAACACCGGGGAGCTGTTTTTT. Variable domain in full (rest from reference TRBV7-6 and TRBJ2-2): GAGVSQSPRYKVTKRGQDVALRCDPISGHVSLYWYRQALGQGPEFLTYFNYEAQQDKSGLPNDRFSAERPEGSISTLTIQRTEQRDSAMYRCASSLRVLAPNTGELFFGEGSRLTVL.

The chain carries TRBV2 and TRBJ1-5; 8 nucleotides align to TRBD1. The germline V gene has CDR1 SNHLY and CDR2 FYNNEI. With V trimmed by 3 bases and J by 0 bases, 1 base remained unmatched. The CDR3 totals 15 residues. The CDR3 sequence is CASSDQGASNQPQHF. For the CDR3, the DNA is TGTGCCAGCAGTGATCAGGGGGCTAGCAATCAGCCCCAGCATTTT.

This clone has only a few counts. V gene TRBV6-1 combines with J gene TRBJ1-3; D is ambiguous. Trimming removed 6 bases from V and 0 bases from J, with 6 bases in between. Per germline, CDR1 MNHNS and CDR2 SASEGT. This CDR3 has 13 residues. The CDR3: CASRRDSGNTIYF. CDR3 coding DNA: TGTGCCAGCAGACGGGACTCTGGAAACACCATATATTTT.

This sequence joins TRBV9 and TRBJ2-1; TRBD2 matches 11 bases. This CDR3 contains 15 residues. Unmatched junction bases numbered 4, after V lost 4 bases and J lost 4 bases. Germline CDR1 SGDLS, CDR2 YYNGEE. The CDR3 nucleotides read TGTGCCAGCAGCTCGAGACTAGCGGGGTACAATGAGCAGTTCTTC. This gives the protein CASSSRLAGYNEQFF.

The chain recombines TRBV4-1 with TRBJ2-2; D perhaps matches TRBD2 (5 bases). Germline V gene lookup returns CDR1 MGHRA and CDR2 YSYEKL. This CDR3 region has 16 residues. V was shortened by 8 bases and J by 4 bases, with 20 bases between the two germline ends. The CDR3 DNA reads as TGCGCCAGCCGGAACGCCCAAGCGGATAGCACCGGGGAGCTGTTTTTT. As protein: CASRNAQADSTGELFF.

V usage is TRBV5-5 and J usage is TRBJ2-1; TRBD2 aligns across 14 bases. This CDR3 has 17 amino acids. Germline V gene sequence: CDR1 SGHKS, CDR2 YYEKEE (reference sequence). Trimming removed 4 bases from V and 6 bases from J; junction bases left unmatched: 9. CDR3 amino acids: CASSIGTSGRRSNEQFF. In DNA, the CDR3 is TGTGCCAGCAGCATTGGGACTAGCGGGAGACGGAGCAATGAGCAGTTCTTC.

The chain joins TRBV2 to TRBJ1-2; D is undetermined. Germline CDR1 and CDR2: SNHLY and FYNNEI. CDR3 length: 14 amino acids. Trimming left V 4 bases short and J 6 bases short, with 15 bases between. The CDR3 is CASSVREGADGYTF. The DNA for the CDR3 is TGTGCCAGCAGTGTCCGTGAGGGCGCGGATGGCTACACCTTC.

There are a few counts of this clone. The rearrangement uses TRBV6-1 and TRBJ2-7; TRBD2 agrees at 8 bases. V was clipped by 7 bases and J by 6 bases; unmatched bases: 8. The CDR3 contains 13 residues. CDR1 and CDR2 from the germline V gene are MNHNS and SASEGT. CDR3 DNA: TGTGCCAGCACCGTGGGGACTAGGAGCGAGCAGTACTTC. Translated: CASTVGTRSEQYF.

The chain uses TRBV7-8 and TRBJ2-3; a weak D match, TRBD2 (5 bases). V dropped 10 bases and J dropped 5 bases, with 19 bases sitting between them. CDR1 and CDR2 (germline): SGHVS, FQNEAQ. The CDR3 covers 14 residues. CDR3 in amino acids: CAIRGGQWGDTQYF. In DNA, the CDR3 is TGTGCCATACGCGGCGGGCAGTGGGGAGATACGCAGTATTTT.

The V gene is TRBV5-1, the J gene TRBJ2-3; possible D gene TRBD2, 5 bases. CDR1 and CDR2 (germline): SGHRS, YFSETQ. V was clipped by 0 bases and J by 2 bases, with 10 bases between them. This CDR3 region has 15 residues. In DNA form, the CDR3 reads TGCGCCAGCAGCTTGGTAGAGGGTTACACAGATACGCAGTATTTT. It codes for CASSLVEGYTDTQYF.

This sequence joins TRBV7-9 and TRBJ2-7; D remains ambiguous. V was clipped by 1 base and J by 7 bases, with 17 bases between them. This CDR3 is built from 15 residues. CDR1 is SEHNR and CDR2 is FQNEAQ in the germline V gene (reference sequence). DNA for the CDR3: TGTGCCAGCAGCTTAGTGAGTGGCAGCCAGGTGGAGCAGTACTTC. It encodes CASSLVSGSQVEQYF.

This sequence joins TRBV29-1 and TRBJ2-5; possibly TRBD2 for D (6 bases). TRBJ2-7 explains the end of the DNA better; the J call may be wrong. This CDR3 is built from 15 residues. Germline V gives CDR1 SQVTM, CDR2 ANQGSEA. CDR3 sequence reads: CSVAGFSGASYEQYF. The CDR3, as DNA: TGCAGCGTTGCCGGTTTTAGCGGTGCCTCCTACGAGCAGTACTTC.

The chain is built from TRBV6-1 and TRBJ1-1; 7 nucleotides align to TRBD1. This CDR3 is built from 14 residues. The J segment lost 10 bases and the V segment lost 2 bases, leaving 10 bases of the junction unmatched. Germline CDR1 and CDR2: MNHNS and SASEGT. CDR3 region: CASSESSGTVRAFF. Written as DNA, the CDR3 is TGTGCCAGCAGTGAATCCTCCGGGACAGTGAGAGCTTTCTTT.

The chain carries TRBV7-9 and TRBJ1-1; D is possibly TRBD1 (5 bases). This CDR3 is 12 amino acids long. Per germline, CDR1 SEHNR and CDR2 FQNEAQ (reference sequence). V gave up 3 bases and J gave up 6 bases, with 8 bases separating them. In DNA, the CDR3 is TGTGCCAGCAGCTTGGGGGGAGCTGAAGCTTTCTTT. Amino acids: CASSLGGAEAFF.

CDR3 region: CASSFGGTGEAFF. The DNA for the CDR3 is TGTGCCAGCAGTTTTGGAGGGACCGGTGAAGCTTTCTTT. This chain connects TRBV28 to TRBJ1-1, with a possible D match to TRBD1 (5 bases). CDR1 is MDHEN, CDR2 SYDVKM, per germline. Deletions cut 3 bases from V and 7 bases from J, with 12 bases between. The CDR3 spans 13 residues.

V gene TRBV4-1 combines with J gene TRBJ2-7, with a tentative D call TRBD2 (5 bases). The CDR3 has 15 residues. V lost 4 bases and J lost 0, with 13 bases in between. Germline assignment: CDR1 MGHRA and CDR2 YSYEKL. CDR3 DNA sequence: TGCGCCAGCAGCCTCAAGGCGGGCAGCTCCTACGAGCAGTACTTC. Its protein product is CASSLKAGSSYEQYF.

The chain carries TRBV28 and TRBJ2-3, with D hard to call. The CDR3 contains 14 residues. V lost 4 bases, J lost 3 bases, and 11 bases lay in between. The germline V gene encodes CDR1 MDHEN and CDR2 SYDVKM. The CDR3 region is CASSSGALTDTQYF. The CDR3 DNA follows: TGTGCCAGCAGTTCCGGAGCATTGACAGATACGCAGTATTTT.

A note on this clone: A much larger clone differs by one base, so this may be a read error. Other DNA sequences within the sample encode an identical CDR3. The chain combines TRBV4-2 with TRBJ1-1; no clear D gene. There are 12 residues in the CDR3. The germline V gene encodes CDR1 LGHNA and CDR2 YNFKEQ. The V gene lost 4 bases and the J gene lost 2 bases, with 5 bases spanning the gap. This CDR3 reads CASSLINTEAFF. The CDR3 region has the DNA TGTGCCAGCAGCCTAATAAACACTGAAGCTTTCTTT.